One and the same sample provided the 2 T cell receptor beta chains below, sequenced in a study of T cell changes during pregnancy in multiple sclerosis (dated 2019 in TCRdb). Libraries came from the immunoSEQ multiplex PCR assay. The table comes from immuneACCESS by way of TCRdb, which keeps in-frame sequences with V and J called. Part of the clones is missing from these tables; in studies checked, under half for an unresolved V gene and the rest for unknown reasons. Recorded for this sample are about 34,000 clones; roughly 90% of them occurred a single time. Together, the top ten hold 3% to 4.5% of the sample. This specimen consisted of CD8+ T cells from peripheral blood mononuclear cells, obtained in the third trimester of pregnancy. Every receptor here comes from a female donor with multiple sclerosis, enrolled in a pregnancy study.

The CDR3 region is CASSRERGQSEKLFF. DNA of the CDR3: TGTGCCAGCAGCCGTGAGCGGGGGCAGAGTGAAAAACTGTTTTTT. The V call is TRBV7-8, the J call TRBJ1-4, with TRBD1 as a possible D gene (6 bases). Trimming pared 5 bases from V and 7 bases from J, leaving 17 bases between. This CDR3 region has 15 residues. Germline loops: CDR1 SGHVS, CDR2 FQNEAQ. The full variable domain, rest sourced from reference TRBV7-8 and TRBJ1-4, is GAGVSQSPRYKVAKRGQDVALRCDPISGHVSLFWYQQALGQGPEFLTYFQNEAQLDKSGLPSDRFFAERPEGSVSTLKIQRTQQEDSAVYLCASSRERGQSEKLFFGSGTQLSVL.

The chain recombines TRBV29-1 with TRBJ2-7, with D possibly being TRBD2 (7 bases). Trimming pared 4 bases from V and 4 bases from J, leaving 14 bases between. Germline CDR1 and CDR2: SQVTM and ANQGSEA. This CDR3 comprises 13 residues. The CDR3 DNA reads as TGCAGCGTTGCGGGGGGCGCGGGGTACGAGCAGTACTTC. It translates to CSVAGGAGYEQYF.